What follows are 18 T cell receptor beta chains derived from one specimen sequenced in a study of human T cells and chemical hapten exposure. TCRdb redid the calling of the RACE reads with MiXCR, one entry per CDR3 protein. The sample contains under 150,000 distinct CDR3 sequences, around an eighth of which appear only once. Described time point: patch test 1, 2 weeks after DPC sensitization. Regarding treatment: therapeutic diphenylcyclopropenone sensitization with weekly scalp DPC. The sequencing used whole blood, collected in connection with sensitization to the hapten diphenylcyclopropenone (DPC). Receptors originate from a woman aged 45-65 years with alopecia areata. Some clones in this sample may be carry-over from other donors' samples.

This clonotype came up a few times. V usage is TRBV19 and J usage is TRBJ2-7, with 9 bases lining up with TRBD1. J lost 1 base, V lost 3 bases, and 4 bases had no gene match. Germline lookup yields CDR1 LNHDA and CDR2 SQIVND (reference sequence). There are 15 residues in the CDR3. CDR3 sequence reads: CASSITGTGSYEQYF. The CDR3 nucleotides are TGTGCCAGTAGTATTACCGGGACAGGGTCCTACGAGCAGTACTTC.

This clonotype showed up many times. CDR3: CASSVGSGRQPQHF. The CDR3 DNA is TGTGCCAGCAGCGTAGGGTCAGGGAGGCAGCCCCAGCATTTT. The chain is built from TRBV9 and TRBJ1-5; TRBD1 might be the D (5 bases). Trimming left V 0 bases short and J 7 bases short, with 11 bases between. Germline V gene sequence: CDR1 SGDLS, CDR2 YYNGEE. The CDR3 runs 14 residues.

This clonotype was detected a few times. This rearrangement joins TRBV6-2 or TRBV6-3 to TRBJ2-3; 8 positions agree with TRBD1. V lost 5 bases, J lost 3 bases, and 7 bases stayed unmatched. Per germline, CDR1 MNHEY and CDR2 SVGEGT. The CDR3 is 15 amino acids. In nucleotides, the CDR3 is TGTGCCAGCAGTCTACAGGGGGGAGGAACAGATACGCAGTATTTT. It specifies CASSLQGGGTDTQYF.

This rearrangement joins TRBV28 to TRBJ1-4; D is uncertain. Per germline, CDR1 MDHEN and CDR2 SYDVKM. This CDR3 is built from 12 residues. Trimming left V 7 bases short and J 12 bases short, with 15 bases between. The CDR3 is CASTSGVYQLFF. In nucleotides, the CDR3 is TGTGCCAGCACCTCCGGTGTCTATCAACTGTTTTTT.

The chain carries TRBV6-5 and TRBJ1-6; TRBD1 might be the D (5 bases). Trimming took off 2 bases at V and 10 bases at J, with 9 bases between the two ends. The CDR3 consists of 13 residues. Germline assignment: CDR1 MNHEY and CDR2 SVGAGI. The CDR3, as DNA: TGTGCCAGCAGTTACGCAGGGTACTCACCCCTCCACTTT. The encoded protein is CASSYAGYSPLHF.

This clonotype was seen repeatedly, ten times or more. The chain couples TRBV7-2 to TRBJ2-2; possible D gene TRBD1, 6 bases. Germline lookup yields CDR1 SGHTA and CDR2 FQGNSA. The V and J ends lost 4 bases and 2 bases respectively, with 20 bases between them. The CDR3 has 18 residues. The CDR3 nucleotides are TGTGCCAGCAGCTCACCTCGGCTCGACAGGATTAACACCGGGGAGCTGTTTTTT. This gives the protein CASSSPRLDRINTGELFF.

About this clonotype: With a much larger clone just one base away, this may be a read error. V and J are TRBV6-1 and TRBJ2-3, with 12 bases fitting TRBD2. This CDR3 is built from 15 residues. The germline CDR1 and CDR2 sequences are MNHNS and SASEGT. CDR3 sequence reads: CTSSLAGGFTDTQYF. The CDR3 DNA sequence: TGTACCAGCTCTCTAGCGGGGGGGTTCACAGATACGCAGTATTTT.

This clonotype was seen only a few times. This CDR3 is CASSLREGRSYEQYF. DNA of the CDR3: TGCGCCAGCAGCTTACGGGAGGGCCGGTCCTACGAGCAGTACTTC. This chain connects TRBV5-1 to TRBJ2-7, with 8 positions matching TRBD2. CDR1 and CDR2 (germline): SGHRS, YFSETQ. The ends lost 2 bases at V and 1 base at J; junction bases unmatched: 5. This CDR3 comprises 15 residues.

This clonotype was seen a few times. This chain joins TRBV4-2 and TRBJ1-1; unclear D gene. Trimming cost V 10 bases and J 5 bases, with 11 bases left between them. Germline CDR1 reads LGHNA; CDR2 reads YNFKEQ. The CDR3 has 11 amino acids. CDR3 nucleotides: TGTGCCACCTTGCACCATACTGAAGCTTTCTTT. Its protein is CATLHHTEAFF.

The chain links TRBV7-2 to TRBJ2-6; tentative D call: TRBD1 (6 bases). The CDR3 runs 18 residues. Germline CDR1 and CDR2: SGHTA and FQGNSA. V was trimmed by 4 bases and J by 0 bases, leaving 16 bases between them. CDR3 in DNA: TGTGCCAGCAGCTCCACTGGGCAGGGGAGCTCTGGGGCCAACGTCCTGACTTTC. Encoded protein: CASSSTGQGSSGANVLTF.

The CDR3 sequence: CASSSSQGQISPQHF. CDR3 sequence (DNA): TGTGCCAGCAGCTCCTCCCAGGGGCAAATATCGCCCCAGCATTTT. The chain carries TRBV5-5 and TRBJ1-5; perhaps TRBD1 as D (6 bases). This CDR3 has 15 residues. Trimming cost V 3 bases and J 9 bases, with 19 bases left between them. The germline CDR1 and CDR2 sequences are SGHKS and YYEKEE (reference sequence).

In its sample, this clonotype was seen a few times. The rearrangement links TRBV6-2 or TRBV6-3 to TRBJ1-1, with 9 bases identical to TRBD1. Trimming at V came to 0 bases and at J to 0 bases, leaving 5 bases not matched to a gene. Germline values: CDR1 MNHEY, CDR2 SVGEGT. This CDR3 is 17 amino acids long. The CDR3 region is CASSYSRGQGMNTEAFF. In DNA, the CDR3 is TGTGCCAGCAGTTACTCGAGGGGACAGGGAATGAACACTGAAGCTTTCTTT.

At least ten counts were recorded for this clonotype. The V and J genes are TRBV18 and TRBJ1-3; 9 positions match TRBD1. This CDR3 is 19 amino acids long. Germline CDR1 KGHSH, CDR2 LQKENI. The junction had 16 bases not matched to a gene; V was cut back by 3 bases and J by 4 bases. For the CDR3, the DNA is TGTGCCAGCTCACCGAGGGAGGTGAAACAGGGGGCGCCGGGAAACACCATATATTTT. Protein: CASSPREVKQGAPGNTIYF.

The V gene is TRBV5-1, the J gene TRBJ1-1, with no clear D. The ends were cut back, 0 bases at V and 5 bases at J, with 14 bases in the middle. Germline V lookup: CDR1 SGHRS, CDR2 YFSETQ. The CDR3 has 15 residues. The CDR3 DNA reads TGCGCCAGCAGCTTGGAAGGGTATGAAGGGACTGAAGCTTTCTTT. This gives the protein CASSLEGYEGTEAFF.

The table lists this clonotype with many counts. CDR3 nucleotide sequence: TGTGCCAGCAGCAAAGCCGCGCCGAATGAGCAGGAGAAGGGACCTGAAGCTTTCTTT. Translated: CASSKAAPNEQEKGPEAFF. The chain links TRBV21-1 to TRBJ1-1; the table's D call TRBD1 went unverified against the DNA. TRBV21-1 is an annotated pseudogene. There are 19 residues in the CDR3.

This clonotype was found many times. V gene TRBV4-3 combines with J gene TRBJ2-3; D might be TRBD2 (5 bases). The CDR3 extends over 15 amino acids. Germline assignment: CDR1 LGHNA and CDR2 YSLEER. V shed 4 bases and J shed 1 base, with 12 bases lying between them. DNA of the CDR3: TGCGCCAGCAGCCCTAGATCCGGGGGCACAGATACGCAGTATTTT. Translating it yields CASSPRSGGTDTQYF.

The rearrangement links TRBV28 to TRBJ1-2, with D unclear. This CDR3 has 14 amino acids. Trimming pared 1 base from V and 7 bases from J, leaving 13 bases between. Germline CDR1 reads MDHEN; CDR2 reads SYDVKM. The CDR3 nucleotides read TGTGCCAGCAGTTTATCGGCAACCTTTTCTGGCTACACCTTC. Protein product: CASSLSATFSGYTF.

This rearrangement joins TRBV11-2 to TRBJ2-7; 9 bases map to TRBD1. Germline loops: CDR1 SGHAT, CDR2 FQNNGV. The CDR3 totals 13 residues. J gave up 3 bases and V 10 bases, and 7 bases lay outside the gene matches. Here the CDR3 reads CATSLGQGYEQYF. CDR3 in DNA: TGTGCCACTTCCCTGGGACAGGGCTACGAGCAGTACTTC.